The 15 T cell receptor beta chains presented below share a single source sample, sequenced in a study of T cells in localized non-small cell lung cancer. The repertoire was sequenced with immunoSEQ multiplex PCR; TCRdb's copy has only in-frame clones and lacks some. The sample holds 70,000 to 100,000 clones, 80% seen once. The sequencing here drew on peripheral blood, taken before any cancer treatment. The receptors stem from a female donor at least 60 years old with stage I lung adenocarcinoma.

The chain couples TRBV28 to TRBJ2-7, with D unresolved. The CDR3 covers 12 residues. The germline V and J ends were trimmed by 3 bases and 3 bases, with 6 bases remaining between them. Germline V CDR1 and CDR2: MDHEN, SYDVKM. The CDR3 region has the DNA TGTGCCAGCAGTTTGTCCTTCTACGAGCAGTACTTC. This gives the protein CASSLSFYEQYF.

This chain joins TRBV5-1 and TRBJ2-5, with D hard to call. CDR3 length equals 13 residues. Germline assignment: CDR1 SGHRS and CDR2 YFSETQ. Trimming took 3 bases from V and 5 from J, leaving 11 bases between them. For the CDR3, the DNA is TGCGCCAGCAGCTCCTTAAGCTCCGAGACCCAGTACTTC. Its translation is CASSSLSSETQYF.

This chain links TRBV19 with TRBJ2-2; no clear D gene. The CDR3 totals 14 residues. Germline V gene lookup returns CDR1 LNHDA and CDR2 SQIVND (reference sequence). Trimming shortened V by 3 bases and J by 5 bases, and 10 bases separated the two germline ends. CDR3 coding DNA: TGTGCCAGTAGTATCCCAGGATCGACCGGGGAGCTGTTTTTT. Protein product: CASSIPGSTGELFF.

The genes are TRBV19 and TRBJ1-4; 8 nucleotides line up with TRBD1. The CDR3 extends over 18 amino acids. With V trimmed by 3 bases and J by 5 bases, 14 bases remained unmatched. The germline V gene has CDR1 LNHDA and CDR2 SQIVND (reference sequence). CDR3 nucleotide sequence: TGTGCCAGTAGTATCCCGACTTTCAGGGGGCAGATGAATGAAAAACTGTTTTTT. This codes for CASSIPTFRGQMNEKLFF.

V and J are TRBV19 and TRBJ1-1; D remains unclear. Germline-derived CDR1 and CDR2 are LNHDA and SQIVND (reference sequence). This CDR3 is built from 14 residues. The V end lost 3 bases, the J end lost 1 base, and 9 bases lay between the germline ends. CDR3 loop: CASSIRAGNTEAFF. In nucleotides, the CDR3 is TGTGCCAGTAGTATTCGGGCGGGGAACACTGAAGCTTTCTTT.

This chain links TRBV28 with TRBJ1-4, with D tentatively TRBD1 (6 bases). This CDR3 region has 17 residues. Germline-derived CDR1 and CDR2 are MDHEN and SYDVKM. Trimming pared 3 bases from V and 10 bases from J, leaving 24 bases between. The CDR3 loop reads CASSFPRTDHRVGKLFF. CDR3 DNA: TGTGCCAGCAGTTTCCCAAGAACCGACCACAGGGTTGGAAAACTGTTTTTT.

The J gene is TRBJ2-4, the V gene TRBV2; 15 bases line up with TRBD2. The CDR3 has 19 amino acids. Germline CDR1 reads SNHLY; CDR2 reads FYNNEI. Trimming took 4 bases from V and 1 from J; bases not matched to a gene: 8. CDR3 sequence: CASSAWTSGGALAKNIQYF. The DNA for the CDR3 is TGTGCCAGCAGTGCTTGGACTAGCGGGGGGGCCTTGGCCAAAAACATTCAGTACTTC.

The CDR3 sequence is CASSEYRANTEAFF. CDR3 coding DNA: TGTGCCAGCAGTGAATACAGGGCAAACACTGAAGCTTTCTTT. The chain uses TRBV2 and TRBJ1-1; TRBD1 might be the D (6 bases). Trimming took off 2 bases at V and 2 bases at J, with 9 bases between the two ends. The CDR3 runs 14 residues. The germline V gene encodes CDR1 SNHLY and CDR2 FYNNEI.

The chain has TRBV2 and TRBJ1-2; D is ambiguous. V was shortened by 2 bases and J by 6 bases, with 16 bases between the two germline ends. Germline V gene sequence: CDR1 SNHLY, CDR2 FYNNEI. CDR3 length: 15 amino acids. CDR3 sequence: CASSESVEGRDGYTF. CDR3 DNA: TGTGCCAGCAGTGAATCCGTAGAAGGACGTGATGGCTACACCTTC.

V usage is TRBV7-2 and J usage is TRBJ1-1, with a possible D match to TRBD1 (5 bases). Per germline, CDR1 SGHTA and CDR2 FQGNSA. This CDR3 has 13 amino acids. Trimming removed 5 bases from V and 4 bases from J, with 11 bases in between. This CDR3 is CASSPRTTTEAFF. DNA for the CDR3: TGTGCCAGCAGCCCAAGGACAACCACTGAAGCTTTCTTT.

This rearrangement joins TRBV19 to TRBJ1-5; D perhaps matches TRBD1 (5 bases). The CDR3 spans 14 residues. V was shortened by 8 bases and J by 6 bases, with 17 bases between the two germline ends. Germline CDR1 is LNHDA and CDR2 is SQIVND (reference sequence). The CDR3 here is CASGRGAGIQPQHF. Here the CDR3 DNA reads TGTGCCAGTGGACGCGGGGCGGGAATTCAGCCCCAGCATTTT. Together with reference TRBV19 and TRBJ1-5, the CDR3 gives the full variable domain: DGGITQSPKYLFRKEGQNVTLSCEQNLNHDAMYWYRQDPGQGLRLIYYSQIVNDFQKGDIAEGYSVSREKKESFPLTVTSAQKNPTAFYLCASGRGAGIQPQHFGDGTRLSIL.

J is TRBJ2-5 and V is TRBV7-3, with D perhaps being TRBD1 or TRBD2 (5 bases each). The CDR3 spans 15 residues. V lost 3 bases to trimming and J lost 5 bases, with 16 bases between them. CDR1 and CDR2 (germline): SGHTA, FQGTGA. DNA of the CDR3: TGTGCCAGCAGCTTGGGACCCGCGATGGGGGAGACCCAGTACTTC. Translated: CASSLGPAMGETQYF.

This rearrangement joins TRBV30 to TRBJ2-3, with D unresolved. This CDR3 spans 10 amino acids. Germline CDR1 GTSNPN, CDR2 SVGIG (reference sequence). V lost 2 bases to trimming and J lost 9 bases, with 6 bases between them. In nucleotides, the CDR3 is TGTGCCTGGAGTAACTGGACGCAGTATTTT. It codes for CAWSNWTQYF.

This clone came up once. The chain couples TRBV19 to TRBJ2-1; possible D gene TRBD2, 6 bases. The germline V and J ends were trimmed by 1 base and 2 bases, with 9 bases remaining between them. The CDR3 spans 15 residues. Germline lookup yields CDR1 LNHDA and CDR2 SQIVND (reference sequence). The CDR3 bases are TGTGCCAGTAGTATAGCGGGAGTGCCCTACAATGAGCAGTTCTTC. This sequence encodes CASSIAGVPYNEQFF.

CDR3 nucleotides: TGTGCCAGCAGGCTACAGGGGGCAGGGCGGAACACTGAAGCTTTCTTT. Protein sequence: CASRLQGAGRNTEAFF. V usage is TRBV27 and J usage is TRBJ1-1; 9 nucleotides line up with TRBD1. The CDR3 is 16 residues long. Germline CDR1 and CDR2: MNHEY and SMNVEV (reference sequence). V shed 6 bases and J 1 base; nucleotides not matched to a gene: 9.